This T cell receptor (beta chain) was obtained from a study of CD8+ T cells in alopecia areata. Study outcomes and limitations: Affected lesional scalp, above all in alopecia totalis/universalis, was more clonal than normal scalp.

Of note for this clone: The antigen is not known.

Sequencing relied on a cDNA template that was reverse transcribed from extracted RNA. Profiling relied on immunoSEQ multiplex PCR, and the TCRdb table lists in-frame clones only, not all of them. Found here are some 150,000 clones, roughly 64% of them singletons; the top ten hold around 6%. The sequence derives from a human donor with alopecia areata. The source was CD4+ T cells sorted from blood, collected at week 0.

The CDR3 nucleotides read TGTGCCAGCAGCTGGGGGACAGGGAGAATCGAGCAGTTCTTC. This gives the protein CASSWGTGRIEQFF. The rearrangement joins TRBV5-4 to TRBJ2-1; 9 bases fit TRBD1. Losses at the gene ends were 3 bases for V and 10 bases for J; bases not matched to a gene: 8. The CDR3 has 14 residues. CDR1 is SGHNT, CDR2 YYREEE, per germline (reference sequence).